The sequence of this T cell receptor beta chain was determined in a study of breast tumors, draining lymph nodes, adjacent tissues. Axillary draining lymph nodes of breast cancer patients supplied the node samples. This clonotype was seen at least ten times. Its antigen is currently unknown. TCRdb reprocessed the multiplex PCR reads via MiXCR and lists one record per CDR3 protein. The data contain around 300,000 distinct CDR3 sequences, about 33% of them singletons. The CDR3 extends over 14 amino acids. Per germline, CDR1 MGHDK and CDR2 SYGVNS. Germline trimming cut 8 bases from V and 1 base from J; bases unmatched to any gene: 4. Findings and limits, study-wide: Findings are consistent with lymph node origin and intratumoral expansion of most tumor T cells. The lymph node origin of tumor T cells was framed as consistent with a hypothesis, not demonstrated. Tumor and nontumor repertoires were significantly more similar in luminal-like than in basal-like breast cancer. Tumors had less TCR diversity than lymph nodes, more than nontumor tissue.

The sample comprised axillary lymph node tissue. This clonotype was sampled from a female donor with breast cancer. Some clones in this sample may be carry-over from other donors' samples. This chain joins TRBV25-1 and TRBJ2-7, with TRBD2 matching 11 bases. The CDR3 sequence is CASVGTSGSYEQYF. The CDR3 bases are TGTGCCAGCGTCGGGACTAGCGGATCCTACGAGCAGTACTTC.